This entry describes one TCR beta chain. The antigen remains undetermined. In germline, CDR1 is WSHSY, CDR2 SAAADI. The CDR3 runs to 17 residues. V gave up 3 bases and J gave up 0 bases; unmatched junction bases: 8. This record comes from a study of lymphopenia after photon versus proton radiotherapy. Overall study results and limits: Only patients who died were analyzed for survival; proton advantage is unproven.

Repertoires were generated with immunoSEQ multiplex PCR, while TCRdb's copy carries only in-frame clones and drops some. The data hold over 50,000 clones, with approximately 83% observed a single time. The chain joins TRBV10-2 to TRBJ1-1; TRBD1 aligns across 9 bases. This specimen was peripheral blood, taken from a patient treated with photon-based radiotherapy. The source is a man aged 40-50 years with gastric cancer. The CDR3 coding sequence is TGCGCCAGCAGTGACCGTCCCGGGACAGGGTTGAACACTGAAGCTTTCTTT. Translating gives CASSDRPGTGLNTEAFF.